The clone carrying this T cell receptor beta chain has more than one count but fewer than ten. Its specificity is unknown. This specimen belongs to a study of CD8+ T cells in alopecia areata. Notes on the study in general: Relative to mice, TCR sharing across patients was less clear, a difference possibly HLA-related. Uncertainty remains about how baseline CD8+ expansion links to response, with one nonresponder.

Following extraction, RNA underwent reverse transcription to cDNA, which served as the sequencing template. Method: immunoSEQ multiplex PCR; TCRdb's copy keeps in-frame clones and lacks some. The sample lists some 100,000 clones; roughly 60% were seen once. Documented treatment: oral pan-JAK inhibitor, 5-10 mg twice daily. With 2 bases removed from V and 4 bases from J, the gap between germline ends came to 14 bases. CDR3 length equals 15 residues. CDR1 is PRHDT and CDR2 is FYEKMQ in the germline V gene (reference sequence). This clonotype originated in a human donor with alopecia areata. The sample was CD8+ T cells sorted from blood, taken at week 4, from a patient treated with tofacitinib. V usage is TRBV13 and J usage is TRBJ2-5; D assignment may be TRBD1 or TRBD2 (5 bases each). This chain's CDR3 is CASSLRGRARETQYF. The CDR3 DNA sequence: TGTGCCAGCAGCTTACGGGGCAGGGCAAGAGAGACCCAGTACTTC.